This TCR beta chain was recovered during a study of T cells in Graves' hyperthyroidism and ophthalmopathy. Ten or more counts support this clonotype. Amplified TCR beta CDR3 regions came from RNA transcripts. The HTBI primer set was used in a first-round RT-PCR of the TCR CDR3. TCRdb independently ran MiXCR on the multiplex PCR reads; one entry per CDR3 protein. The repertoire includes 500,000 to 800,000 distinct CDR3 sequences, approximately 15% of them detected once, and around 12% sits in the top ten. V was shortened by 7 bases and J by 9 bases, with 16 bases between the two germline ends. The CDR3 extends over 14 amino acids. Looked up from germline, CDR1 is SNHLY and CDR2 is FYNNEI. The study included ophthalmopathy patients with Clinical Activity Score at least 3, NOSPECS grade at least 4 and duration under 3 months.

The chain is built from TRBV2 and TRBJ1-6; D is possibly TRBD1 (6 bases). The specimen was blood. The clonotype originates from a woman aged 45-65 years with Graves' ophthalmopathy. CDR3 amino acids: CASISVQGRSPLHF. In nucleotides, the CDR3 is TGTGCCAGCATATCAGTACAGGGACGTTCACCCCTCCACTTT.